Below are 22 T cell receptor beta chains sequenced from a single sample in a study of Graves' ophthalmopathy and Graves' hyperthyroidism. RNA transcripts were the template, and TCR beta CDR3 regions were amplified from them. In the first round, RT-PCR was carried out with HTBI primers, and a multiplex PCR formed the second round. Each CDR3 protein is one row after TCRdb ran MiXCR on the multiplex PCR reads. The data show approximately 500,000 distinct CDR3 sequences, approximately 15% seen once. The sequencing sample was made of blood. The receptor source for this set is a woman in her twenties or thirties with Graves' ophthalmopathy.

Ten or more counts support this clonotype. The chain recombines TRBV6-1 with TRBJ1-1; 9 nucleotides align to TRBD1. J gave up 5 bases and V 6 bases, and 7 bases lay outside the gene matches. The germline gives CDR1 MNHNS, CDR2 SASEGT. This CDR3 has 14 residues. DNA of the CDR3: TGTGCCAGCAGACGGGGACAGGGAGAGACTGAAGCTTTCTTT. Translated: CASRRGQGETEAFF.

This clonotype was detected many times. V and J are TRBV27 and TRBJ1-2; D perhaps matches TRBD1 (5 bases). Trimming stripped 2 bases from V and 6 bases from J, with 13 bases between. This CDR3 contains 14 residues. Per germline, CDR1 MNHEY and CDR2 SMNVEV (reference sequence). CDR3 bases: TGTGCCAGCAGTTTAGGCAGGGATTGGGATGGCTACACCTTC. This translates into CASSLGRDWDGYTF.

This clonotype has a handful of counts. The J gene is TRBJ2-2, the V gene TRBV19; no firm D call. The length of the CDR3 is 14 residues. V lost 8 bases and J lost 0, with 10 bases in between. Germline V gives CDR1 LNHDA, CDR2 SQIVND (reference sequence). CDR3 in DNA: TGTGCCAGTGTCGGGCCCTCGAACACCGGGGAGCTGTTTTTT. Its translation: CASVGPSNTGELFF.

This clonotype was recorded a few times. V and J are TRBV11-2 and TRBJ2-6; D gene ambiguous. The CDR3 sequence is 15 residues long. V was pared by 5 bases and J by 2 bases, with 10 bases between. The germline V gene has CDR1 SGHAT and CDR2 FQNNGV. The CDR3 region has the DNA TGTGCCAGCAGCGAGGTTACGGCTGGGGCCAACGTCCTGACTTTC. Its protein product is CASSEVTAGANVLTF.

This clonotype was recorded at least ten times. V usage is TRBV11-2 and J usage is TRBJ1-3; a possible D gene is TRBD1 (6 bases). From germline, CDR1 is SGHAT and CDR2 FQNNGV. CDR3 length: 18 amino acids. The V and J ends lost 1 base and 2 bases respectively, with 18 bases between them. CDR3 DNA: TGTGCCAGCAGCTTAGGTCCGTCGGCCAGGGGAACTGGAAACACCATATATTTT. Translation gives CASSLGPSARGTGNTIYF. The whole variable domain, filled in from reference TRBV11-2 and TRBJ1-3, reads EAGVAQSPRYKIIEKRQSVAFWCNPISGHATLYWYQQILGQGPKLLIQFQNNGVVDDSQLPKDRFSAERLKGVDSTLKIQPAKLEDSAVYLCASSLGPSARGTGNTIYFGEGSWLTVV.

There are many counts of this clonotype. The V gene is TRBV11-2, the J gene TRBJ1-6; D is undetermined. Germline-derived CDR1 and CDR2 are SGHAT and FQNNGV. The CDR3 is 14 amino acids. V shed 0 bases and J shed 6 bases, with 6 bases lying between them. The CDR3: CASSLDLFNSPLHF. The CDR3 nucleotides are TGTGCCAGCAGCTTAGATCTATTTAATTCACCCCTCCACTTT.

The rearrangement uses TRBV20-1 and TRBJ1-1; D remains unclear. The CDR3 runs 10 residues. The V end was cut by 8 bases, the J end by 6 bases, with 10 bases between. Germline CDR1 and CDR2: DFQATT and SNEGSKA (reference sequence). The CDR3 DNA reads as TGCAGTCTGAGGGAGGCTGAAGCTTTCTTT. It translates to CSLREAEAFF.

This clonotype appeared many times. The V call is TRBV7-8, the J call TRBJ1-3; D gene unclear. This CDR3 has 16 residues. Germline CDR1 is SGHVS and CDR2 is FQNEAQ. Trimming left V 1 base short and J 6 bases short, with 16 bases between. CDR3 region: CASSLDRVGSENTIYF. The CDR3 DNA is TGTGCCAGCAGCTTAGATAGGGTGGGATCGGAAAACACCATATATTTT.

This clonotype was observed many times. The rearrangement uses TRBV5-6 and TRBJ1-2; D is unresolved. The V gene lost 0 bases and the J gene lost 3 bases, with 15 bases spanning the gap. Germline CDR1 is SGHDT and CDR2 is YYEEEE. This CDR3 spans 16 amino acids. Here the CDR3 DNA reads TGTGCCAGCAGCTTGGGGGGAGGAACCTCCTACTATGGCTACACCTTC. Its translation is CASSLGGGTSYYGYTF. The variable domain in full, completed from reference TRBV5-6 and TRBJ1-2, reads DAGVTQSPTHLIKTRGQQVTLRCSPKSGHDTVSWYQQALGQGPQFIFQYYEEEERQRGNFPDRFSGHQFPNYSSELNVNALLLGDSALYLCASSLGGGTSYYGYTFGSGTRLTVV.

For this clonotype: Likely a read error: the CDR3 ends without its conserved phenylalanine or tryptophan. It is unclear where the CDR3 begins or ends on the DNA, so no DNA is shown, and the CDR3 is as TCRdb lists it. The chain uses TRBV9 and TRBJ2-2. A total of 12 residues make up the CDR3, ends included. Germline-derived CDR1 and CDR2 are SGDLS and YYNGEE. The chain's CDR3 is CASSVDVDELCV.

In its sample, this clonotype was seen many times. The rearrangement links TRBV7-9 to TRBJ1-1, with TRBD1 identical over 8 bases. The germline gives CDR1 SEHNR, CDR2 FQNEAQ (reference sequence). The V and J ends lost 0 bases and 10 bases, in that order; junction bases with no gene match: 4. CDR3 size: 13 residues. The CDR3 DNA sequence: TGTGCCAGCAGCTTAGCAACGACAGGGGTAGCTTTCTTT. It translates to CASSLATTGVAFF.

This clonotype was counted at least ten times. This chain connects TRBV6-1 to TRBJ1-3, with D maybe TRBD1 (5 bases). The CDR3 length is 14 residues. From germline, CDR1 is MNHNS and CDR2 SASEGT. V lost 6 bases to trimming and J lost 4 bases, with 13 bases between them. The CDR3 DNA follows: TGTGCCAGCAGGAAAGAGGGGTTCGGAAACACCATATATTTT. This translates into CASRKEGFGNTIYF.

This clonotype showed up many times. The chain links TRBV6-1 to TRBJ2-7; D not certain. The CDR3 is made up of 12 amino acids. Looked up from germline, CDR1 is MNHNS and CDR2 is SASEGT. V dropped 3 bases and J dropped 9 bases, with 12 bases sitting between them. CDR3 protein: CASSDLLLGQYF. CDR3 sequence (DNA): TGTGCCAGCAGTGATCTTCTATTGGGGCAGTACTTC.

There are many counts of this clonotype. The CDR3 DNA is TGCAGTGCCACTCGGACAGGGTTCTATGGCTACACCTTC. Translating it yields CSATRTGFYGYTF. V gene TRBV20-1 combines with J gene TRBJ1-2; 8 nucleotides align to TRBD1. This CDR3 region has 13 residues. Germline V gene sequence: CDR1 DFQATT, CDR2 SNEGSKA (reference sequence). The J segment lost 4 bases and the V segment lost 6 bases, leaving 7 bases of the junction unmatched.

The rearrangement joins TRBV11-1 to TRBJ2-2; no reliable D call. The germline V and J ends were trimmed by 1 base and 5 bases, with 5 bases remaining between them. Germline loops: CDR1 SGHAT, CDR2 FQDESV (reference sequence). The CDR3 length is 13 residues. The CDR3 loop is CASSLDQTGELFF. The CDR3, as DNA: TGTGCCAGCAGCTTAGACCAGACCGGGGAGCTGTTTTTT.

This clonotype was picked up many times. V gene TRBV6-5 combines with J gene TRBJ1-2; no clear D. This CDR3 has 15 amino acids. Between the trimmed V and J ends, which lost 0 bases and 6 bases, there was a span of 14 bases. Germline V gene lookup returns CDR1 MNHEY and CDR2 SVGAGI. Here the CDR3 reads CASSYSRKSPHGYTF. CDR3 DNA sequence: TGTGCCAGCAGTTACTCTCGGAAGTCCCCCCATGGCTACACCTTC.

This clonotype was seen ten or more times. V and J are TRBV6-1 and TRBJ1-2; D possibly corresponds to TRBD1 (6 bases). The germline V gene has CDR1 MNHNS and CDR2 SASEGT. CDR3 length equals 19 residues. V was trimmed by 4 bases and J by 2 bases, leaving 26 bases between them. The CDR3 here is CASSAEPAYGRGRNYGYTF. The CDR3 DNA is TGTGCCAGCAGTGCCGAACCGGCTTATGGTCGGGGGCGGAACTATGGCTACACCTTC.

A few counts support this clonotype. This sequence joins TRBV19 and TRBJ2-7, with TRBD2 matching over 10 bases. V lost 4 bases and J lost 0; bases outside the gene matches: 3. Germline assignment: CDR1 LNHDA and CDR2 SQIVND (reference sequence). This CDR3 spans 15 amino acids. The CDR3 region has the DNA TGTGCCAGTAGTAAACCTAGCGGGAGCTCCTACGAGCAGTACTTC. This encodes CASSKPSGSSYEQYF.

The DNA of the CDR3 is TGTGCCAGCAGCTTAGCGTCTGGCAGGGGGGAGTATGGCTACACCTTC. Translated, it gives CASSLASGRGEYGYTF. The chain recombines TRBV7-2 with TRBJ1-2, with 7 bases lining up with TRBD1. With V trimmed by 0 bases and J by 5 bases, 9 bases remained unmatched. Germline V lookup: CDR1 SGHTA, CDR2 FQGNSA. CDR3 size: 16 residues.

CDR3 nucleotides: TGTGCCAGCAGTTTATGGGCCCTAGCGGGAGGGCCCGGGGAGCTGTTTTTT. It is translated as CASSLWALAGGPGELFF. The V call is TRBV28, the J call TRBJ2-2; 12 nucleotides line up with TRBD2. CDR1 is MDHEN and CDR2 is SYDVKM in the germline V gene. V was pared by 0 bases and J by 6 bases, with 5 bases of the junction left unmatched. This CDR3 is 17 amino acids long.

In its sample, this clonotype was seen many times. The chain carries TRBV20-1 and TRBJ1-5, with D unresolved. V lost 4 bases and J 0 bases, leaving 13 bases between the germline ends. The CDR3 runs 15 residues. The germline CDR1 and CDR2 sequences are DFQATT and SNEGSKA (reference sequence). CDR3 bases: TGCAGTGCTATACCGTCGCAGGTTAGCAATCAGCCCCAGCATTTT. Its protein product is CSAIPSQVSNQPQHF.

In this sample, this clonotype turned up many times. The chain couples TRBV7-8 to TRBJ1-2; possible D gene TRBD1, 5 bases. CDR1 and CDR2 (germline): SGHVS, FQNEAQ. CDR3 length: 16 amino acids. Trimming removed 5 bases from V and 4 bases from J, with 20 bases in between. The CDR3 DNA reads as TGTGCCAGCAGCCCAAAGGTCCTTGGGACCTTCTATGGCTACACCTTC. It codes for CASSPKVLGTFYGYTF.